This TCR beta chain was recorded in a study of Ad26.COV2.S vaccination and SARS-CoV-2 variants. About the study: Donor was one of the participants in the Ad26.COV2.S arm of the COV1001 trial. Doses of Ad26.COV2.S were injected into muscle once or twice, 56 days apart.

Data came from immunoSEQ multiplex PCR; TCRdb stores just in-frame clones and leaves some out. This sample has fewer than 900,000 clones; around 92% occur once, and the top ten carry nearly 1.5%. Trimming removed 1 base from V and 5 bases from J, with 12 bases in between. CDR3 length: 15 amino acids. Germline V gene sequence: CDR1 LGHDT, CDR2 YNNKEL (reference sequence). The table lists this clone with a few counts. Stated treatment: roughly 20 received Ad26.COV2.S at low or high dose, single or two shots; about 5 received placebo; per-sample allocation not given. Day 63 after the first injection of vaccine or placebo was the sampling time.

The receptor comes from a person between 18 and 65 years old who received the Ad26.COV2.S COVID-19 vaccine or a placebo. The V gene is TRBV3-1 (or the pseudogene TRBV3-2), the J gene TRBJ1-5; no clear D. The material sequenced was peripheral blood, taken in a trial of Ad26.COV2.S vaccine versus placebo. The CDR3 DNA sequence: TGTGCCAGCAGCCAAGTAGCGGGGATTCATCAGCCCCAGCATTTT. Protein product: CASSQVAGIHQPQHF.